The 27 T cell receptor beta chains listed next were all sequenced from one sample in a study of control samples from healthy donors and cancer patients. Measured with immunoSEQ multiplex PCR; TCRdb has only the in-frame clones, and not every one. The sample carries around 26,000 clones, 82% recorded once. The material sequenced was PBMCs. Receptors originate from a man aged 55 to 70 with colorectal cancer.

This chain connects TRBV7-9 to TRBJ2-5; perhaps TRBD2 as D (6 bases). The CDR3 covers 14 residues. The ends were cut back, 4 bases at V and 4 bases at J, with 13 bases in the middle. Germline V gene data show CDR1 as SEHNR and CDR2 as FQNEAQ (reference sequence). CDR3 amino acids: CASSSTSSRETQYF. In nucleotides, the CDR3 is TGTGCCAGCAGCTCTACTAGCTCCCGAGAGACCCAGTACTTC.

CDR3 sequence (DNA): TGTGCCAGCAACAGGGTAGTTGGAGAGACCCAGTACTTC. It yields the protein CASNRVVGETQYF. The V and J genes are TRBV2 and TRBJ2-5; D may be TRBD1 (6 bases). Per germline, CDR1 SNHLY and CDR2 FYNNEI. Trimming cost V 7 bases and J 4 bases, with 13 bases left between them. There are 13 residues in the CDR3.

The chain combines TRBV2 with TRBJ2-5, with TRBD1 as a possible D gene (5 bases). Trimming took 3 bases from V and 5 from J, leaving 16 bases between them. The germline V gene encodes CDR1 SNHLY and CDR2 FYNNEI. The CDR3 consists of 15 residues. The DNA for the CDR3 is TGTGCCAGCAGTGATCAAGCAGGGCTCAGGGAGACCCAGTACTTC. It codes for CASSDQAGLRETQYF. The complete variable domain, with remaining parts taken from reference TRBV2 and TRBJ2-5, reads EPEVTQTPSHQVTQMGQEVILRCVPISNHLYFYWYRQILGQKVEFLVSFYNNEISEKSEIFDDQFSVERPDGSNFTLKIRSTKLEDSAMYFCASSDQAGLRETQYFGPGTRLLVL.

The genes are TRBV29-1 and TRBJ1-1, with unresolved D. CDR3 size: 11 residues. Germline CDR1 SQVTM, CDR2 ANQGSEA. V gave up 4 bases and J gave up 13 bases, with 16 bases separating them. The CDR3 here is CSVANGGGGFF. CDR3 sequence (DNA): TGCAGCGTTGCCAACGGTGGAGGAGGTTTCTTT.

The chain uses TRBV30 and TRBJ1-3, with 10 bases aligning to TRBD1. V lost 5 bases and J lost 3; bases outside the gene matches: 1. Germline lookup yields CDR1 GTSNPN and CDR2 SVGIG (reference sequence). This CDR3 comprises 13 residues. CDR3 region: CAWGTGVGNTIYF. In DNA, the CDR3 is TGTGCCTGGGGGACAGGGGTTGGAAACACCATATATTTT.

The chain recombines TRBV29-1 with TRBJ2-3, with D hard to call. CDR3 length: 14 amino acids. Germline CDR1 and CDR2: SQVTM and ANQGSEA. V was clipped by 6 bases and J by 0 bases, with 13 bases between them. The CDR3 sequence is CSVQAVESTDTQYF. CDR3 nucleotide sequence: TGCAGCGTGCAGGCAGTTGAGAGCACAGATACGCAGTATTTT.

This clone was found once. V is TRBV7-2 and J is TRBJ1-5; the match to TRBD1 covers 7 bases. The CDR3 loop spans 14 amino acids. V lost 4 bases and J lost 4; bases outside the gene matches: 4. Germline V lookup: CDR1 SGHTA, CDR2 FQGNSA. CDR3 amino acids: CASSWGTENQPQHF. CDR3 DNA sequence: TGTGCCAGCAGCTGGGGGACAGAGAATCAGCCCCAGCATTTT.

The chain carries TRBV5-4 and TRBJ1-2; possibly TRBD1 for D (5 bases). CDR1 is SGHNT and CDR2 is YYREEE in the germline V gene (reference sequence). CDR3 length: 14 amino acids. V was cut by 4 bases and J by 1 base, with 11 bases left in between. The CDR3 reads CASSPQRGNYGYTF. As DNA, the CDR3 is TGTGCCAGCAGCCCGCAAAGGGGTAACTATGGCTACACCTTC. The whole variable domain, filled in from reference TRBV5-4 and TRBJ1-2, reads ETGVTQSPTHLIKTRGQQVTLRCSSQSGHNTVSWYQQALGQGPQFIFQYYREEENGRGNFPPRFSGLQFPNYSSELNVNALELDDSALYLCASSPQRGNYGYTFGSGTRLTVV.

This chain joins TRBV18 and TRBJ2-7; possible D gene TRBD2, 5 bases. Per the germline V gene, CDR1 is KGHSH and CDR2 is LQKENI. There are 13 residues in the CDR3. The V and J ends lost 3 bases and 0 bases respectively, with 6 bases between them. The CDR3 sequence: CASSPGSSYEQYV. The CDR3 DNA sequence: TGTGCCAGCTCACCGGGGAGCTCCTACGAGCAGTACGTC.

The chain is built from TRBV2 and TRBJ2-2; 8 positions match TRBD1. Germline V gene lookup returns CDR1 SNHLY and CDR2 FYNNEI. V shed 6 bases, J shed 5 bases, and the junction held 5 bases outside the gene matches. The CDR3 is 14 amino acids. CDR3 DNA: TGTGCCAGCAGGGCTACAGGGGGTACCGGGGAGCTGTTTTTT. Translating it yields CASRATGGTGELFF.

This CDR3 reads CASSQDAWGRAYGYTF. The CDR3 region has the DNA TGTGCCAGCAGCCAAGACGCCTGGGGAAGAGCCTATGGCTACACCTTC. The chain joins TRBV3-1 (or the pseudogene TRBV3-2) to TRBJ1-2; D is undetermined. Trimming cost V 0 bases and J 4 bases, with 15 bases left between them. Looked up from germline, CDR1 is LGHDT and CDR2 is YNNKEL (reference sequence). The CDR3 contains 16 residues.

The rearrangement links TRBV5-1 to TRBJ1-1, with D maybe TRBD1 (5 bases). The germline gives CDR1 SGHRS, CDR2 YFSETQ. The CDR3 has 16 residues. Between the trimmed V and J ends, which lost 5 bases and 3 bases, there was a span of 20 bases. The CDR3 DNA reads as TGCGCCAGCAGTTTTGGGGGGAGTTTGGTGCACACTGAAGCTTTCTTT. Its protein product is CASSFGGSLVHTEAFF.

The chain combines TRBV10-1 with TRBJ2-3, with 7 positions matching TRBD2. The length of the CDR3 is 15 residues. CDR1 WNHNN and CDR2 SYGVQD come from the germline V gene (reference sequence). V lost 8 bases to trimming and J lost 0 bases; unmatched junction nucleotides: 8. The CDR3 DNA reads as TGCGCCAGCCGAGAGAGGGGACTAAGCACAGATACGCAGTATTTT. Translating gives CASRERGLSTDTQYF.

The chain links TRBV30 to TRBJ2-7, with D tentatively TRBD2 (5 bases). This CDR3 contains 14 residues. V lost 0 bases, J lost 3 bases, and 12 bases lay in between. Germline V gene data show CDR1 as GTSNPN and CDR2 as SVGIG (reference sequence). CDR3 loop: CAWSVRQRYYEQYF. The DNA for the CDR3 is TGTGCCTGGAGTGTAAGGCAGCGGTACTACGAGCAGTACTTC.

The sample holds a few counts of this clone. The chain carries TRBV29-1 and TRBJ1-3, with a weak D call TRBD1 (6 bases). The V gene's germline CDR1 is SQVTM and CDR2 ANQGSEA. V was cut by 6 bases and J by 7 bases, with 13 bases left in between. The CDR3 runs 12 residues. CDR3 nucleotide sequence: TGCAGCGTCGAAACAGGGCGCAACACCATATATTTT. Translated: CSVETGRNTIYF.

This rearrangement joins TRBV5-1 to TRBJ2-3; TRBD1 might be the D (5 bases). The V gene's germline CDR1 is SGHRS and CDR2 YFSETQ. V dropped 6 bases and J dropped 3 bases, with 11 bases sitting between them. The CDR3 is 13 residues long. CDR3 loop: CASTDAGTDTQYF. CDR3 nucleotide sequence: TGCGCCAGCACAGACGCAGGGACAGATACGCAGTATTTT.

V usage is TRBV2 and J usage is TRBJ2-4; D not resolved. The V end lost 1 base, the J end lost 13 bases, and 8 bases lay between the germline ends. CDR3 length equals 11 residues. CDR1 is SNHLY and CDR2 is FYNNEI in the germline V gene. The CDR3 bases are TGTGCCAGCAGTGAAGGAACTATGCAGTACTTC. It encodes CASSEGTMQYF.

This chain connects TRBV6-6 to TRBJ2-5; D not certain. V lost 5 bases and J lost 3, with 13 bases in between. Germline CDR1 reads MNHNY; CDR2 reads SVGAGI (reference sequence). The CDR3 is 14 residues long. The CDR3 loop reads CASSPSTRKETQYF. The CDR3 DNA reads TGTGCCAGCAGTCCTTCGACACGAAAAGAGACCCAGTACTTC.

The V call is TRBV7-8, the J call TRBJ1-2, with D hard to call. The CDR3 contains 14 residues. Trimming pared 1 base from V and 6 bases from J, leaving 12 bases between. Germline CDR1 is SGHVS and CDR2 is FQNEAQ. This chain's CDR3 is CASSLGVGRDGYTF. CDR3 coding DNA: TGTGCCAGCAGCTTAGGGGTAGGGAGGGATGGCTACACCTTC.

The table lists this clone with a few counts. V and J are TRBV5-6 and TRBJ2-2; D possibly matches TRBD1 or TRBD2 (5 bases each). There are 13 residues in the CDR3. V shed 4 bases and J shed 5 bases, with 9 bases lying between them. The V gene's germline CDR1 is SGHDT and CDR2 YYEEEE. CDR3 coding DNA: TGTGCCAGCAGCCAGGGAGTTACCGGGGAGCTGTTTTTT. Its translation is CASSQGVTGELFF.

CDR3 sequence: CASSFLTGSYNEQFF. DNA for the CDR3: TGCGCCAGCAGCTTTTTGACAGGATCCTACAATGAGCAGTTCTTC. The rearrangement joins TRBV5-1 to TRBJ2-1, with D possibly TRBD1 on 6 matching bases. V gave up 2 bases and J gave up 1 base, with 10 bases separating them. Looked up from germline, CDR1 is SGHRS and CDR2 is YFSETQ. This CDR3 region has 15 residues.

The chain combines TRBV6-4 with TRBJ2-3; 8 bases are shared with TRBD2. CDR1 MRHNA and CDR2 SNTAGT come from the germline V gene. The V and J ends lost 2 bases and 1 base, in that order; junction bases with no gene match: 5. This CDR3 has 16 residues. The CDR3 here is CASSDGRGGRTDTQYF. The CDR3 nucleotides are TGTGCCAGCAGTGACGGACGGGGGGGCCGCACAGATACGCAGTATTTT.

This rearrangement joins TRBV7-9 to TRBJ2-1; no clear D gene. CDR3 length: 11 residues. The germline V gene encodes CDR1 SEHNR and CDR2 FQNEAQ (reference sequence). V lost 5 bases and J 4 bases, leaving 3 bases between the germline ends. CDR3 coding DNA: TGTGCCAGCAGCACATACAATGAGCAGTTCTTC. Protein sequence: CASSTYNEQFF.

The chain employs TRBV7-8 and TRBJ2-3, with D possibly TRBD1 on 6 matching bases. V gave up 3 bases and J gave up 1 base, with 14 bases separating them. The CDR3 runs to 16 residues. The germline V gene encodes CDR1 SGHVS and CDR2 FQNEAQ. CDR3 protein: CASSFTGNPRTDTQYF. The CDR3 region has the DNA TGTGCCAGCAGCTTCACAGGGAATCCCCGCACAGATACGCAGTATTTT.

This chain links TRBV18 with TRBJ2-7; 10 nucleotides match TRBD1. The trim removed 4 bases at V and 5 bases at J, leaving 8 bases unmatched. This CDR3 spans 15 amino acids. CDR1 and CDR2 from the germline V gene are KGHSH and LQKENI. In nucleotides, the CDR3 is TGTGCCAGCTCACAAACCCCCGGGACAGGGGACGAGCAGTACTTC. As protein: CASSQTPGTGDEQYF.

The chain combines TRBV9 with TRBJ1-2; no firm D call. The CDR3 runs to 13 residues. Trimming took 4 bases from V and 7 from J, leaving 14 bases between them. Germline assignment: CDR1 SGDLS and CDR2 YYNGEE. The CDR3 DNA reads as TGTGCCAGCAGCTTAAGGGAGCGGGGTGGCTACACCTTC. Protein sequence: CASSLRERGGYTF. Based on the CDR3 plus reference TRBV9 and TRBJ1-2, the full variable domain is DSGVTQTPKHLITATGQRVTLRCSPRSGDLSVYWYQQSLDQGLQFLIQYYNGEERAKGNILERFSAQQFPDLHSELNLSSLELGDSALYFCASSLRERGGYTFGSGTRLTVV.

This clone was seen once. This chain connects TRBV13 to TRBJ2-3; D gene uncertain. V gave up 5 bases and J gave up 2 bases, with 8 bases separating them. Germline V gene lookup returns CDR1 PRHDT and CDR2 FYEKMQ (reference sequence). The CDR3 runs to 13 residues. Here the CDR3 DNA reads TGTGCCAGCAGCCCTAAATTCACAGATACGCAGTATTTT. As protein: CASSPKFTDTQYF.